This T cell receptor beta chain was retrieved from a study of persistence of HIV-infected CD4 T cells. In the case of this clone: Its antigen is unknown.

CDR1 is WSHSY, CDR2 SAAADI, per germline. This CDR3 is 16 amino acids long. V lost 3 bases, J lost 5 bases, and 8 bases stayed unmatched. The immunoSEQ assay was version 4, run in survey mode. Clones were read by immunoSEQ multiplex PCR, and TCRdb kept only the in-frame ones, dropping some. The sample has tens of thousands of clones, over 60% seen once; the top ten hold around 1.7%. The stimulus was an HIV-1 Gag 15-mer peptide pool, about 1 ug/peptide/mL. CD40L-negative CD69-negative CD45RO-high memory CD4+ T cells were sorted as populations depleted of antigen-responding cells. Plasma HIV-1 RNA stayed below 50 copies/mL for at least 4 years.

The rearrangement uses TRBV10-2 and TRBJ1-5, with 9 bases fitting TRBD1. This TCR was recovered from an adult man with HIV who was CMV-seropositive. Specimen: CD4+ T cells sorted from PBMCs after roughly 17-hour stimulation, collected from a patient who received antiretroviral therapy. The DNA of the CDR3 is TGCGCCAGCAGTGAACAACAGGGGGCAGCCTATCAGCCCCAGCATTTT. This gives the protein CASSEQQGAAYQPQHF.